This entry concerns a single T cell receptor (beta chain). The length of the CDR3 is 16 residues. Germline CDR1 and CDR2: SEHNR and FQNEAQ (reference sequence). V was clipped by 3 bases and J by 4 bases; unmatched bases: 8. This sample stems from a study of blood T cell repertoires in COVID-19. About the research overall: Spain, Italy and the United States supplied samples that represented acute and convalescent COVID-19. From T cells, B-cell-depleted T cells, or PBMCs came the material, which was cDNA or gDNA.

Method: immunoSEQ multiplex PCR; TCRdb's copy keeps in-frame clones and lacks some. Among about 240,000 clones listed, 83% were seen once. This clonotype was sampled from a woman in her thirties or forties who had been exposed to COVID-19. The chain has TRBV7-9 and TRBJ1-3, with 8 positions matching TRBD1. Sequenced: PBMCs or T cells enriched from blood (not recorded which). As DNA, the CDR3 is TGTGCCAGCAGCTTCCCACAGGGGGACGGCGGAAACACCATATATTTT. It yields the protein CASSFPQGDGGNTIYF.